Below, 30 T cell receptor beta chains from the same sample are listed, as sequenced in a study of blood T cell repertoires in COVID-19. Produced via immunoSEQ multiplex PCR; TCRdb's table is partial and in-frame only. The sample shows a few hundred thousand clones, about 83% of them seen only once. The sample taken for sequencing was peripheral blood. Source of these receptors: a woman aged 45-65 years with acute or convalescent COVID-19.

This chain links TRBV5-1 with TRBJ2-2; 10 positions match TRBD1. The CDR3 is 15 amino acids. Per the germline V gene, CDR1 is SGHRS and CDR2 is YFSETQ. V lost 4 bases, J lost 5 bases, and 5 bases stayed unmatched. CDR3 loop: CASSPWDRGTGELFF. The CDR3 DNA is TGCGCCAGCAGCCCGTGGGACAGGGGTACCGGGGAGCTGTTTTTT.

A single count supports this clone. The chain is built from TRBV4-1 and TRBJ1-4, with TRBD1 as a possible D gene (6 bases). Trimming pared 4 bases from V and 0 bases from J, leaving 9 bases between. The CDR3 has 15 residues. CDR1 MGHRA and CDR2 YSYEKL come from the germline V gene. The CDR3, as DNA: TGCGCCAGCAGCCCGACAGGTGCAACTAATGAAAAACTGTTTTTT. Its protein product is CASSPTGATNEKLFF.

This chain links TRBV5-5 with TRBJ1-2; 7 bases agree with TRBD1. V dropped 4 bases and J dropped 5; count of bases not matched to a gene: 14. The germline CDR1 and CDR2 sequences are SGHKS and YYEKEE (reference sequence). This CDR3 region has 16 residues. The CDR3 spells CASSLGTGQTLYGYTF. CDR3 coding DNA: TGTGCCAGCAGCCTAGGGACGGGACAGACTTTATATGGCTACACCTTC. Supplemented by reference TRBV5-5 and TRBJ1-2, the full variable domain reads DAGVTQSPTHLIKTRGQQVTLRCSPISGHKSVSWYQQVLGQGPQFIFQYYEKEERGRGNFPDRFSARQFPNYSSELNVNALLLGDSALYLCASSLGTGQTLYGYTFGSGTRLTVV.

The CDR3 DNA reads TGCGCCAGCAGTCGGGAAAGACTTGGATACAATGAGCAGTTCTTC. Translating gives CASSRERLGYNEQFF. V is TRBV5-1 and J is TRBJ2-1, with D perhaps matching TRBD2 (5 bases). Per germline, CDR1 SGHRS and CDR2 YFSETQ. The V end was cut by 5 bases, the J end by 4 bases, with 16 bases between. This CDR3 region has 15 residues.

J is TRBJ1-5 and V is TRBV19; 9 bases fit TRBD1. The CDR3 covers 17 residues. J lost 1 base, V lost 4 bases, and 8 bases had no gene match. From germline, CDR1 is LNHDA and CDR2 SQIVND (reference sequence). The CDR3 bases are TGTGCCAGTAGTAAAAACAGGGGGCTTGGGAGCAATCAGCCCCAGCATTTT. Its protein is CASSKNRGLGSNQPQHF.

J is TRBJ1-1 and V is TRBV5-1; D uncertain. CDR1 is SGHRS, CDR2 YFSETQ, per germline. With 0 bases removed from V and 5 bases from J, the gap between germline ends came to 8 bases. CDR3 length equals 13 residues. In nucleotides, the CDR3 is TGCGCCAGCAGCTTGGCCCTGTTGACTGAAGCTTTCTTT. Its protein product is CASSLALLTEAFF.

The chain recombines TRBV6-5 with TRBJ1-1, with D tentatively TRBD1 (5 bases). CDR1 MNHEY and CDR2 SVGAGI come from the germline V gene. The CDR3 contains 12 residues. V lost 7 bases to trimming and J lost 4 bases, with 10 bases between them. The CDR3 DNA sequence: TGTGCCAGCATGATACAGGTCACTGAAGCTTTCTTT. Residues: CASMIQVTEAFF.

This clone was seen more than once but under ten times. The CDR3 sequence is CASSLPGTGYKRAPEAFF. In nucleotides, the CDR3 is TGTGCCAGCAGCCTCCCGGGGACAGGGTATAAGAGGGCCCCTGAAGCTTTCTTT. The V and J genes are TRBV5-8 and TRBJ1-1; 9 bases map to TRBD1. V lost 4 bases, J lost 6 bases, and 19 bases stayed unmatched. Germline lookup yields CDR1 SGHTS and CDR2 YDEGEE. This CDR3 spans 18 amino acids.

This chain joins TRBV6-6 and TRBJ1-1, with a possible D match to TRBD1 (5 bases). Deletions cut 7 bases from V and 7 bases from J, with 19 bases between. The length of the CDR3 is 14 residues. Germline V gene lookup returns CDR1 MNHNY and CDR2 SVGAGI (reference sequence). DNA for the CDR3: TGTGCCAGCACCTCAGGTCGCAGGGCCTATGAAGCTTTCTTT. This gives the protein CASTSGRRAYEAFF.

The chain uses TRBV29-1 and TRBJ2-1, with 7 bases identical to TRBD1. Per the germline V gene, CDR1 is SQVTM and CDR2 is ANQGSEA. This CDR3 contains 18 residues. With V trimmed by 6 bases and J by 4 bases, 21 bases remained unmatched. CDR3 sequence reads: CSVELGQARRLLYNEQFF. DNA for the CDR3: TGCAGCGTCGAGCTTGGACAGGCCCGACGGCTATTATACAATGAGCAGTTCTTC.

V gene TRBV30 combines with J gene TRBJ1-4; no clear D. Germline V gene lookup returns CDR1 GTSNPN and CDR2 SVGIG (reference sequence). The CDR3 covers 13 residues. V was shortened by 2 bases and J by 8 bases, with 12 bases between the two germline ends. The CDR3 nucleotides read TGTGCCTGGAGTCCACAAGTGGGCGAAAAACTGTTTTTT. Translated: CAWSPQVGEKLFF. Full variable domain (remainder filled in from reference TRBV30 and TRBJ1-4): SQTIHQWPATLVQPVGSPLSLECTVEGTSNPNLYWYRQAAGRGLQLLFYSVGIGQISSEVPQNLSASRPQDRQFILSSKKLLLSDSGFYLCAWSPQVGEKLFFGSGTQLSVL.

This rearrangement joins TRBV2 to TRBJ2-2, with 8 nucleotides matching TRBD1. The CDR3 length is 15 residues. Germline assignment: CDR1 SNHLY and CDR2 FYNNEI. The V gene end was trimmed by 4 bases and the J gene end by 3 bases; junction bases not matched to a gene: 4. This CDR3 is CASSAGGSYTGELFF. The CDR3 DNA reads TGTGCCAGCAGTGCAGGGGGCTCGTACACCGGGGAGCTGTTTTTT.

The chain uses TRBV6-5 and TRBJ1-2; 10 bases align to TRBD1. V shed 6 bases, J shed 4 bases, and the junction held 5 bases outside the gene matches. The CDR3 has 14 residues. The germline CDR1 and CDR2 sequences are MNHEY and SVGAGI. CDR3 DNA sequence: TGTGCCAGCAGCCGACAGGGGGCGGTCTATGGCTACACCTTC. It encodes CASSRQGAVYGYTF.

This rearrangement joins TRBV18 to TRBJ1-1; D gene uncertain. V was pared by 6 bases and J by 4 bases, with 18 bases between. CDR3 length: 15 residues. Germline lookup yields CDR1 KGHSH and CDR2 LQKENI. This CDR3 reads CASSLREGEGTEAFF. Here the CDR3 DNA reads TGTGCCAGCTCCTTGAGGGAGGGAGAGGGCACTGAAGCTTTCTTT.

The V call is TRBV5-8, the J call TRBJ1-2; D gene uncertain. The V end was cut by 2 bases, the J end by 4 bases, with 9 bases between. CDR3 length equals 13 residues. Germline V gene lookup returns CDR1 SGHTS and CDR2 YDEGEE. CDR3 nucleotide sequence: TGTGCCAGCAGCTTACGTGGCAGCTATGGCTACACCTTC. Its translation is CASSLRGSYGYTF.

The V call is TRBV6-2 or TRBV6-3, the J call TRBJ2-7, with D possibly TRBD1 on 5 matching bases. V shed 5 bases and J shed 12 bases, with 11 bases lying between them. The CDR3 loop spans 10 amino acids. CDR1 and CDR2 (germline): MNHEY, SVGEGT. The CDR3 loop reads CASSRGDLYF. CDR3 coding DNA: TGTGCCAGCAGTAGGGGTGATCTGTACTTC.

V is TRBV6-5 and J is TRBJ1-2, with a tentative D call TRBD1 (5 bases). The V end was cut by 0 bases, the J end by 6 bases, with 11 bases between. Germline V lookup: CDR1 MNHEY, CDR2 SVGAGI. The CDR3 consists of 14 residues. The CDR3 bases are TGTGCCAGCAGTTACTCCAGGGTATGGAATGGCTACACCTTC. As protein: CASSYSRVWNGYTF.

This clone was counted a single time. This CDR3 reads CASREQGVSTDTQYF. DNA of the CDR3: TGTGCCAGCAGGGAACAGGGGGTGAGCACAGATACGCAGTATTTT. The genes are TRBV2 and TRBJ2-3, with 8 bases that match TRBD1. Germline CDR1 is SNHLY and CDR2 is FYNNEI. Unmatched junction bases numbered 5, after V lost 6 bases and J lost 0 bases. The CDR3 is 15 residues long.

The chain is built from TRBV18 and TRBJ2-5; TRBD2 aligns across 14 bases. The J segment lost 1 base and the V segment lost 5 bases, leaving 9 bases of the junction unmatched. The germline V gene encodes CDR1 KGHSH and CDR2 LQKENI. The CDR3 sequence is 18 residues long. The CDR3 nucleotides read TGTGCCAGCTCAGAGCGGACTAGCGGGGGGAGGGGCCAAGAGACCCAGTACTTC. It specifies CASSERTSGGRGQETQYF.

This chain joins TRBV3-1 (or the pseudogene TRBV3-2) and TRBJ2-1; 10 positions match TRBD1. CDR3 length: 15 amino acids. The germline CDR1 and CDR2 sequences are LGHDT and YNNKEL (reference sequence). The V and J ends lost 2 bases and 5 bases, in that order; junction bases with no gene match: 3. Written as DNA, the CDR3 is TGTGCCAGCAGCCAATGGGACAGGGGCCACAATGAGCAGTTCTTC. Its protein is CASSQWDRGHNEQFF.

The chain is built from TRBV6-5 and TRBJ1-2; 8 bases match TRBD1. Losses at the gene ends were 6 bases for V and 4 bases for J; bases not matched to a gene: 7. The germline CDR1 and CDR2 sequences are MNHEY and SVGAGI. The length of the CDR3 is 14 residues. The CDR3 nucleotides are TGTGCCAGCAGACCCGGACAGGGCAGCTATGGCTACACCTTC. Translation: CASRPGQGSYGYTF.

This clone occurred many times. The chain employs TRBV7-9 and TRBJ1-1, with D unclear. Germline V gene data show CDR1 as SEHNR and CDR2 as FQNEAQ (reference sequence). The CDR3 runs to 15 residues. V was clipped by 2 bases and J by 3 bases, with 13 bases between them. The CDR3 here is CASSLYTVGDTEAFF. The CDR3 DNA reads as TGTGCCAGCAGCTTATATACAGTCGGGGACACTGAAGCTTTCTTT. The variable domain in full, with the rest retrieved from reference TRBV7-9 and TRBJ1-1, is DTGVSQNPRHKITKRGQNVTFRCDPISEHNRLYWYRQTLGQGPEFLTYFQNEAQLEKSRLLSDRFSAERPKGSFSTLEIQRTEQGDSAMYLCASSLYTVGDTEAFFGQGTRLTVV.

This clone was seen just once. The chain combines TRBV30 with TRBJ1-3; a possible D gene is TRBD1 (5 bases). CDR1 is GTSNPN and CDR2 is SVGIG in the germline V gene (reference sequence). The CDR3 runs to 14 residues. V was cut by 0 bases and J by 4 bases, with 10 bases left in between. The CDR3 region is CAWSVQQGGNTIYF. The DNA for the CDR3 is TGTGCCTGGAGTGTCCAGCAGGGAGGAAACACCATATATTTT.

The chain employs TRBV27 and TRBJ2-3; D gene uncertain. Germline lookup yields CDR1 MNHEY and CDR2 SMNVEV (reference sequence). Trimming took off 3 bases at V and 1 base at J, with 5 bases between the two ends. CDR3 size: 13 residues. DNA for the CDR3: TGTGCCAGCAGTTTGGCGGGCACAGATACGCAGTATTTT. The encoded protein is CASSLAGTDTQYF.

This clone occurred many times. The CDR3 sequence is CASSFGLAGWENEQFF. In DNA, the CDR3 is TGTGCCAGCAGCTTTGGACTAGCGGGATGGGAGAATGAGCAGTTCTTC. This rearrangement joins TRBV7-9 to TRBJ2-1; 12 nucleotides agree with TRBD2. CDR3 length: 16 residues. The germline V gene encodes CDR1 SEHNR and CDR2 FQNEAQ (reference sequence). V lost 3 bases to trimming and J lost 7 bases; unmatched junction nucleotides: 7.

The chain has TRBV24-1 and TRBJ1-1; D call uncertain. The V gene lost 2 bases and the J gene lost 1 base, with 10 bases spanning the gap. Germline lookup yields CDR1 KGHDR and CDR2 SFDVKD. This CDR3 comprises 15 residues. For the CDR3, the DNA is TGTGCCACCAGTGATTGGGAGGTGGAGAACACTGAAGCTTTCTTT. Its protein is CATSDWEVENTEAFF.

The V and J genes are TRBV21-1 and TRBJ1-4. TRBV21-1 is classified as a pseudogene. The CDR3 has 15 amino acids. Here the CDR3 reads CASSLPAATNEKLFF. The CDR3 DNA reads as TGTGCCAGCAGCCTCCCGGCGGCTACTAATGAAAAACTGTTTTTT.

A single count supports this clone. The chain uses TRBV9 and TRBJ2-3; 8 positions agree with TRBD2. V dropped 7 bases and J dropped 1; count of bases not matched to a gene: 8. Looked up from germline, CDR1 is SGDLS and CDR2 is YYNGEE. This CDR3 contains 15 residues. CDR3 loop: CASRAGGSGTDTQYF. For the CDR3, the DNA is TGTGCCAGCCGTGCGGGAGGATCTGGCACAGATACGCAGTATTTT.

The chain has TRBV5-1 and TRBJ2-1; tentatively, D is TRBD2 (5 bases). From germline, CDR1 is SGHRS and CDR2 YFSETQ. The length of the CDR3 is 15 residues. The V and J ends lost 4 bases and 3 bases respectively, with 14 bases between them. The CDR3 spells CASSPGLHSYNEQFF. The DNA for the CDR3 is TGCGCCAGCAGCCCCGGACTCCACAGCTACAATGAGCAGTTCTTC.

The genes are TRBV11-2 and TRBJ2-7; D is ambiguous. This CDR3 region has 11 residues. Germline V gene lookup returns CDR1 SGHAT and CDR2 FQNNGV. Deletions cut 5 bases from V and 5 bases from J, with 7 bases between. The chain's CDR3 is CASSPRDEQYF. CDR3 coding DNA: TGTGCCAGCAGCCCTCGGGACGAGCAGTACTTC.